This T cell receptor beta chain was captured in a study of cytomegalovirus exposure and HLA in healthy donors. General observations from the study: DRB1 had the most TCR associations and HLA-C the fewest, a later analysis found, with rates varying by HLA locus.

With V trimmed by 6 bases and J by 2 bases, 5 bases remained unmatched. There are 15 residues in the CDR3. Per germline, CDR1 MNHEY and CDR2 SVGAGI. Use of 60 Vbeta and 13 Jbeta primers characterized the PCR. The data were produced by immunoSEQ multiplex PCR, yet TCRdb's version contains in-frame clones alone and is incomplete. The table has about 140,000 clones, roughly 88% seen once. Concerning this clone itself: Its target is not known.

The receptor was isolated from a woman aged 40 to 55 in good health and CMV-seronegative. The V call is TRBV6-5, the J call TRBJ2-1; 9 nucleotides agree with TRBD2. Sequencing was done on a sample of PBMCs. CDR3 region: CASSLGLAPYNEQFF. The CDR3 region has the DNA TGTGCCAGCAGCCTTGGACTAGCGCCCTACAATGAGCAGTTCTTC.